The subject of this entry is one T cell receptor (beta chain). The source of the sample is a study of neoadjuvant nivolumab and ipilimumab in lung cancer. Only in-frame clones appear in the TCRdb table, and some are missing; sequencing was by immunoSEQ multiplex PCR. The sample lists about 26,000 clones; approximately 85% were seen once. From germline, CDR1 is MNHEY and CDR2 SMNVEV (reference sequence). CDR3 length equals 16 residues. The trim removed 4 bases at V and 5 bases at J, leaving 10 bases unmatched. The sequence was obtained from an adult with non-small cell lung cancer. The sample here was tumor tissue, taken after neoadjuvant nivolumab, alone or with ipilimumab, at or shortly before surgery. The gene calls are TRBV27 and TRBJ2-3; 9 bases align to TRBD2. CDR3 bases: TGTGCCAGCAGTTCAATAGCGGGAGCGAGGATAGATACGCAGTATTTT. As protein: CASSSIAGARIDTQYF.